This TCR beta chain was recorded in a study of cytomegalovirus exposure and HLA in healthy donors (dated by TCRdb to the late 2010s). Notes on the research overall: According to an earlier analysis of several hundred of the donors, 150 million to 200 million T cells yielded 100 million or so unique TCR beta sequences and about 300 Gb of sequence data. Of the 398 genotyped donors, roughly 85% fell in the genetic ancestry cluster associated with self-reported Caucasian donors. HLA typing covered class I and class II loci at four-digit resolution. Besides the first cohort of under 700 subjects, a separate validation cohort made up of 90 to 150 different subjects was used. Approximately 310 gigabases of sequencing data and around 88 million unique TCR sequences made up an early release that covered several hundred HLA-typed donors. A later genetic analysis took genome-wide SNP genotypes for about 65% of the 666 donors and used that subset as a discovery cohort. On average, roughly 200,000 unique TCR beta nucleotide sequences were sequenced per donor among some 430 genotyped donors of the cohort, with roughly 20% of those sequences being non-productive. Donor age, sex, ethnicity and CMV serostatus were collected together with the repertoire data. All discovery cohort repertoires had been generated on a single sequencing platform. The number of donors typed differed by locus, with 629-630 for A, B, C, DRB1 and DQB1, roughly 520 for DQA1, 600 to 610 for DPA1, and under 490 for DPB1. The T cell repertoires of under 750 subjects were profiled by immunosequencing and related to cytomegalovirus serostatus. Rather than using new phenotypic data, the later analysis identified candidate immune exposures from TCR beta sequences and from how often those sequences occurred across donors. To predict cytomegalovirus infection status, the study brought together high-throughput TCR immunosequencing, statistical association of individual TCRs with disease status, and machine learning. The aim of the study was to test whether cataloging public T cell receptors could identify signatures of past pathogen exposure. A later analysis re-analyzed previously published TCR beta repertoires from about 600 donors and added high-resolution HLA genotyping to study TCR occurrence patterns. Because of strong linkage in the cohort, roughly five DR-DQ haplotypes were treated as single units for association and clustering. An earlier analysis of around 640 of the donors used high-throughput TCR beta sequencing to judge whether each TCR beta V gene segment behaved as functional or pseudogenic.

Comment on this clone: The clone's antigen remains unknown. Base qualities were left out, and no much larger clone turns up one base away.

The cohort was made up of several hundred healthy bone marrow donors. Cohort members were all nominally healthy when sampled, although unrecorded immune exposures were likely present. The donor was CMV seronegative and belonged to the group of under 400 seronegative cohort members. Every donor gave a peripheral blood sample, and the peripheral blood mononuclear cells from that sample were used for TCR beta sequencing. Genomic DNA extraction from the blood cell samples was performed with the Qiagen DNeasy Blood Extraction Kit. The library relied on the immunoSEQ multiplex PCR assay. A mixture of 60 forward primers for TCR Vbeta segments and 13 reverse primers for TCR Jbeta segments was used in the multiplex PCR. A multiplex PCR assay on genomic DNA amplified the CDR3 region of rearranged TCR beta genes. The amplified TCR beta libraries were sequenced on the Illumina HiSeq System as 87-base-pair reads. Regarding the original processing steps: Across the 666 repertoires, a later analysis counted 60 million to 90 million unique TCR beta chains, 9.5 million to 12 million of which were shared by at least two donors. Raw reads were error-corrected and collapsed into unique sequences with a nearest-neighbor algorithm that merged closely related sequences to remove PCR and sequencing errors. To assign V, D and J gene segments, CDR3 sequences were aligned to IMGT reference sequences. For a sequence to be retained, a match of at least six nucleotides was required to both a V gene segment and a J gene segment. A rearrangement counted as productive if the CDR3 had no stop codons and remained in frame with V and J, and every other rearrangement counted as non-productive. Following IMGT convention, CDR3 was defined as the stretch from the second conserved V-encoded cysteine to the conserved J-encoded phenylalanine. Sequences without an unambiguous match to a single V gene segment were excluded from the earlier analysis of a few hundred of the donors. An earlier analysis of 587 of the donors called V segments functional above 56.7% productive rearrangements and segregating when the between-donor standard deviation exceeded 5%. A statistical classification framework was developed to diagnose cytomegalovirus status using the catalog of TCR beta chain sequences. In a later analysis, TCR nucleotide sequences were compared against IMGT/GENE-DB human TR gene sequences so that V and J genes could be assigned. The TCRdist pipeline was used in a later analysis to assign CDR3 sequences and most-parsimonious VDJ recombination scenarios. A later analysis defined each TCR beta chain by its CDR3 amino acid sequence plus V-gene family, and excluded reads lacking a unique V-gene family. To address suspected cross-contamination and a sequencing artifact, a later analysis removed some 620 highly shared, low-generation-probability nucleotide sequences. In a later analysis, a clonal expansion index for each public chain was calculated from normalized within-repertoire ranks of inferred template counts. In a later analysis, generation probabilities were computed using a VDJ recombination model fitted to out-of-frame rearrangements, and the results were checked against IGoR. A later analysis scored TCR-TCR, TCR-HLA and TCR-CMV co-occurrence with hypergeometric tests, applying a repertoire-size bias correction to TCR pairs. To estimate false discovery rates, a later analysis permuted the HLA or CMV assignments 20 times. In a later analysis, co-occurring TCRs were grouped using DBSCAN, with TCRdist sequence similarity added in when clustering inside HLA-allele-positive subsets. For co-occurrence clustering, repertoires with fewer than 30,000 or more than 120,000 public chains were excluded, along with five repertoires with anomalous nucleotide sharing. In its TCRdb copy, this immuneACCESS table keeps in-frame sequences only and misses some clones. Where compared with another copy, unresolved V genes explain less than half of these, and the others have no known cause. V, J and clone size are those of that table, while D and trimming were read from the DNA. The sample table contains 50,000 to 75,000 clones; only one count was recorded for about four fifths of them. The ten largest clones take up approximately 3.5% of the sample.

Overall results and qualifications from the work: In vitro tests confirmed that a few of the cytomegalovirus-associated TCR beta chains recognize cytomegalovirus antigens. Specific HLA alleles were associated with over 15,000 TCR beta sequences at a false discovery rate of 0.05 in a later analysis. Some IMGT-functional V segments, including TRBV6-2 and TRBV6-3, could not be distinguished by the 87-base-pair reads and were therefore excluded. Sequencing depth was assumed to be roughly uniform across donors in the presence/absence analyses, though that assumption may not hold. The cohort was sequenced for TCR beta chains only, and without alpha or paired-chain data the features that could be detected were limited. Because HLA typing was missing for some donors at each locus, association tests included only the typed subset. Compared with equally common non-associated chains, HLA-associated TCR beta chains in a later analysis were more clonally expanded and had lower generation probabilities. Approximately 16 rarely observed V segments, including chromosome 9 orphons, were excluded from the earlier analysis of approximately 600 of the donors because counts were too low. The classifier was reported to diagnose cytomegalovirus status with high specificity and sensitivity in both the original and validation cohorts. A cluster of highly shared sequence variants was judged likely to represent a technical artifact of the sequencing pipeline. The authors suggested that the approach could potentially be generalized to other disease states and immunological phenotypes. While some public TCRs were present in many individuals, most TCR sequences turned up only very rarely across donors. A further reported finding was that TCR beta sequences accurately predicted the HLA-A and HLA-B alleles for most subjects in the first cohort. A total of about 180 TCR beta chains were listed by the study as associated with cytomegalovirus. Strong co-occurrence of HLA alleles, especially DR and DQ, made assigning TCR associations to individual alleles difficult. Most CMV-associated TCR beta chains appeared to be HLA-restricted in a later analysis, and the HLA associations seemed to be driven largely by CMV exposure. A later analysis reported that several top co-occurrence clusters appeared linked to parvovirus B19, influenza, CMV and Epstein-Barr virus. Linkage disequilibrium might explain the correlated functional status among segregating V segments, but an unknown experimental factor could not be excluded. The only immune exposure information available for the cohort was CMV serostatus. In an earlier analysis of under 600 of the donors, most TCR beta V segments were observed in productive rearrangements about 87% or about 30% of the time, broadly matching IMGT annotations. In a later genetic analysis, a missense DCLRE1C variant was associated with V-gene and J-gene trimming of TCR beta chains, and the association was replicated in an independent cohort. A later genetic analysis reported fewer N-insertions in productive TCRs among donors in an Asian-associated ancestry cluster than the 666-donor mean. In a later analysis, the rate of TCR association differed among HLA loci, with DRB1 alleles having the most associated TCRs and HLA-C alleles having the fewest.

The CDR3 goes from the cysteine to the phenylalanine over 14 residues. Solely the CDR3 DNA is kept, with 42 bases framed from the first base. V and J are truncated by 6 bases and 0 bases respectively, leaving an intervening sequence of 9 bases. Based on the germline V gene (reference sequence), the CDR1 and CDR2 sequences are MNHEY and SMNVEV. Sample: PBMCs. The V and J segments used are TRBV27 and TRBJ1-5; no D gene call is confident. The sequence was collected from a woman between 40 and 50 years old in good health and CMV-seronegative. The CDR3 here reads CASSPGYSNQPQHF. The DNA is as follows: TGTGCCAGCAGCCCAGGTTATAGCAATCAGCCCCAGCATTTT.